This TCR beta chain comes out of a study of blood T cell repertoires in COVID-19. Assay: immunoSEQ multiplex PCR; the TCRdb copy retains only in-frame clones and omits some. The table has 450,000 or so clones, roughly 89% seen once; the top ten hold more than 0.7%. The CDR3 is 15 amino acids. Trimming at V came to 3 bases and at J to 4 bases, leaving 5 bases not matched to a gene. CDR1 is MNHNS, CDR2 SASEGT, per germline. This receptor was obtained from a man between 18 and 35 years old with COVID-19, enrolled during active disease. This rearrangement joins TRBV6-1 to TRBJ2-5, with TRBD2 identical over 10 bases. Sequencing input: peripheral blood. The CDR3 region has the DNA TGTGCCAGCAGTGAGCTAGCGGGAGTAGGAGAGACCCAGTACTTC. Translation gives CASSELAGVGETQYF.